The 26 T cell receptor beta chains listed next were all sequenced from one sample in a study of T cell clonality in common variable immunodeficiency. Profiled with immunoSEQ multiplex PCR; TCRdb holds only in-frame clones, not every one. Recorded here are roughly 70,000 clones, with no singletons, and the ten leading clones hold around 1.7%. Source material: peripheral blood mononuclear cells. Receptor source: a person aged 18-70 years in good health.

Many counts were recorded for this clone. The sequenced CDR3 bases are TGTGCCATCAGAATGACAGGGGACACCGGGGAG. It specifies CAIRMTGDTGE. The full CDR3 is CAIRMTGDTGELFF. The V call is TRBV10-3, the J call TRBJ2-2, with TRBD1 matching 8 bases. The CDR3 end falls 3 residues outside the read, so it is completed with the germline J gene. The CDR3 runs 14 residues. Germline loops: CDR1 ENHRY, CDR2 SYGVKD. V lost 6 bases to trimming and J lost 3 bases; unmatched junction nucleotides: 3.

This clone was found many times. The CDR3 sequence is CASRGFGGGGTGELFF. CDR3 DNA, as far as it was read: TGTGCCAGCAGGGGCTTCGGGGGGGGAGGCACCGGGGAG. The chain uses TRBV7-3 and TRBJ2-2, with TRBD2 matching 8 bases. Read sequence stops 3 residues before the CDR3 end, and the germline J gene provides the missing end. After removal of 6 bases from V and 4 bases from J, the junction contained 10 bases not matched to a gene. This CDR3 has 16 residues. Germline CDR1 and CDR2: SGHTA and FQGTGA. Supplemented by reference TRBV7-3 and TRBJ2-2, the full variable domain reads GAGVSQTPSNKVTEKGKYVELRCDPISGHTALYWYRQSLGQGPEFLIYFQGTGAADDSGLPNDRFFAVRPEGSVSTLKIQRTERGDSAVYLCASRGFGGGGTGELFFGEGSRLTVL.

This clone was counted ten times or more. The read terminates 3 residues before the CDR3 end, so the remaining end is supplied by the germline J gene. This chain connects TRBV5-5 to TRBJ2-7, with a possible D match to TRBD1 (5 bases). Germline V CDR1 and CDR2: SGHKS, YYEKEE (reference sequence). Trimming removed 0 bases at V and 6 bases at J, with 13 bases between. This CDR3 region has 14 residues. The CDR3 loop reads CASSLAPGRGEQYF. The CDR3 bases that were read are TGTGCCAGCAGCTTGGCCCCAGGAAGGGGCGAG.

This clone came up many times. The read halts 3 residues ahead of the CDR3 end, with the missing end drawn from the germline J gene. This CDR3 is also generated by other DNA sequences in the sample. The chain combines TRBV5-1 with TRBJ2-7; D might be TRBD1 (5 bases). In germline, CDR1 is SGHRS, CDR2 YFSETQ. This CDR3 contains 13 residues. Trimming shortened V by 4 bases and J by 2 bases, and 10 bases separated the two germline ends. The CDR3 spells CASSQGSTYEQYF. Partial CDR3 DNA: TGCGCCAGCAGCCAGGGTTCCACCTACGAG.

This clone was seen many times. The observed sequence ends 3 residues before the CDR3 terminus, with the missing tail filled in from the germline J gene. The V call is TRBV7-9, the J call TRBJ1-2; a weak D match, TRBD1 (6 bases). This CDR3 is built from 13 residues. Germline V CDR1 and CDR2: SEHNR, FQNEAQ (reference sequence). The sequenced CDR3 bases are TGTGCCAGCAGCAGGATAATCCAGGGGGGC. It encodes CASSRIIQGG. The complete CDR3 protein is CASSRIIQGGYTF.

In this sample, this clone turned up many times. CDR3 sequence: CASSETVNTEAFF. The CDR3 bases that were read are TGTGCCAGCAGTGAAACGGTGAACACTGAA. V gene TRBV6-1 combines with J gene TRBJ1-1, with unresolved D. The sequence runs out 3 residues before the end of the CDR3; the remainder is reconstructed from the germline J gene. CDR1 and CDR2 (germline): MNHNS, SASEGT. The CDR3 extends over 13 amino acids. Deletions cut 2 bases from V and 0 bases from J, with 4 bases between.

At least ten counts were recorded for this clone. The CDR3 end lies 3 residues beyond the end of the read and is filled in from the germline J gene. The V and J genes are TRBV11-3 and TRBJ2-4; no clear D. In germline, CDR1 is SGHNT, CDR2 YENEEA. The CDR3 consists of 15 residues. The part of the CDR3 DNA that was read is TGTGCAAGTCGCGTTAGCCGGTTAGCCAAAAACATT. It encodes CASRVSRLAKNI. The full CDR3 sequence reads CASRVSRLAKNIQYF.

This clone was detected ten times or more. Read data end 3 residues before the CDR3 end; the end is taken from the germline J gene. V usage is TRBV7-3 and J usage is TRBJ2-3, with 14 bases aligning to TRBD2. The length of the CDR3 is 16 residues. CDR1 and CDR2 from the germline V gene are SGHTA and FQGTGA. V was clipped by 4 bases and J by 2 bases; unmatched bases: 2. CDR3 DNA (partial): TGTGCCAGCAGCTCGGGACTAGCGGGGGACACAGATACG. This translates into CASSSGLAGDTDT. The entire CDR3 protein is CASSSGLAGDTDTQYF.

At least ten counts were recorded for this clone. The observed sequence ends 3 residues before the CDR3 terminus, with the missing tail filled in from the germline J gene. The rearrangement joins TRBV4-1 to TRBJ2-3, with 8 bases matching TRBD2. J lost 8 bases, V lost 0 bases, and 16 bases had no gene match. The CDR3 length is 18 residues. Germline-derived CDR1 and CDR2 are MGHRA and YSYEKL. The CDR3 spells CASSQDGGTSGPGRTQYF. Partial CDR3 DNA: TGCGCCAGCAGCCAAGATGGCGGTACTAGCGGCCCAGGGCGTACG.

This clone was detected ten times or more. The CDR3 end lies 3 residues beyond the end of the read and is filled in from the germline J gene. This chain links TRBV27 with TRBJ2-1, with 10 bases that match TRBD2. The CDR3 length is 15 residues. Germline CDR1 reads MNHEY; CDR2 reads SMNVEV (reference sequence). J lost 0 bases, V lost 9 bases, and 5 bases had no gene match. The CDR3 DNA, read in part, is TGTGCCAGTGACGTAGCGGGAGGCTCCTACAATGAG. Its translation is CASDVAGGSYNE. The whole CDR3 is CASDVAGGSYNEQFF.

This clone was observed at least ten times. The sequenced CDR3 bases are TGTGCCAGCAGCGCGGACGGCGGGGACACTGAA. Amino acid sequence: CASSADGGDTE. The whole CDR3 reads CASSADGGDTEAFF. This rearrangement joins TRBV11-3 to TRBJ1-1, with D unclear. The read comes to an end 3 residues before the CDR3 does, leaving the germline J gene to fill in the end. CDR1 is SGHNT and CDR2 is YENEEA in the germline V gene. This CDR3 has 14 residues. V was shortened by 5 bases and J by 3 bases, with 13 bases between the two germline ends.

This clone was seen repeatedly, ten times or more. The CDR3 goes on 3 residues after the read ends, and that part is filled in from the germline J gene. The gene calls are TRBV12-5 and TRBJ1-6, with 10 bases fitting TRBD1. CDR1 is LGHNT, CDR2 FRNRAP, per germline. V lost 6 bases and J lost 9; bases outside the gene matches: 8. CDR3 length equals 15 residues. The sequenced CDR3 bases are TGTGCTAGTGGGCCGACAGGGGGCTGGGGTTCACCC. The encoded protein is CASGPTGGWGSP. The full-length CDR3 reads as CASGPTGGWGSPLHF.

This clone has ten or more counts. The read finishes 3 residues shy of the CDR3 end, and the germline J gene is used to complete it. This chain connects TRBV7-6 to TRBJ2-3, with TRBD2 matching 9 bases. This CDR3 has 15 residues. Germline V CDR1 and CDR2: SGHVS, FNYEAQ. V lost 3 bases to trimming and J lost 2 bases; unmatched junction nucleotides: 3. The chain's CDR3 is CASSLSSGVTDTQYF. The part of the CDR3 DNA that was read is TGTGCCAGCAGCTTGTCTAGCGGGGTCACAGATACG.

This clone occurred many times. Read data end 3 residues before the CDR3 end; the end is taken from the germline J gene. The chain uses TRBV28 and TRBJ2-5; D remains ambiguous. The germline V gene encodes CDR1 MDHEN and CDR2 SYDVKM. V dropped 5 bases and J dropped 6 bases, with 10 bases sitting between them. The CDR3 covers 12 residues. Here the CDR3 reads CASSVLQQTQYF. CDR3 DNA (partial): TGTGCCAGCAGTGTATTACAGCAGACC.

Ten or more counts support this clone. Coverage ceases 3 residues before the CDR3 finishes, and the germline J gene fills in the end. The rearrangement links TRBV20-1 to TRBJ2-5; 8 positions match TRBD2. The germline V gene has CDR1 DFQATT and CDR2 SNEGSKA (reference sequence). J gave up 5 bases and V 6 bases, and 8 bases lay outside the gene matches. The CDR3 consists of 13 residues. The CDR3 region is CSARLAGRETQYF. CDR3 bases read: TGCAGTGCCAGATTAGCGGGGAGGGAGACC.

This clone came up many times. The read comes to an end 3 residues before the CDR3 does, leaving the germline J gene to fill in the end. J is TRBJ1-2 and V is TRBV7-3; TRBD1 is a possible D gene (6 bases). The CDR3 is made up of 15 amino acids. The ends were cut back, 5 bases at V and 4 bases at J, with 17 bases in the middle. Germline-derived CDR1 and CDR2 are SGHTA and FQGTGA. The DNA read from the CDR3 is TGTGCCAGCAGCCCCTCTTCGGACAGAATCTATGGC. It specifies CASSPSSDRIYG. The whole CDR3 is CASSPSSDRIYGYTF.

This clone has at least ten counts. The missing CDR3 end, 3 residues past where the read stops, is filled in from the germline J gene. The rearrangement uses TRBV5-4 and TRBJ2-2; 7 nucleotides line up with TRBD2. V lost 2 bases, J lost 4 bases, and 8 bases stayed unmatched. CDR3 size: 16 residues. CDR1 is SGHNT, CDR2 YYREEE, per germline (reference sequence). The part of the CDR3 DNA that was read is TGTGCCAGCAGCTTAGGGGACTATCTGTTCACCGGGGAG. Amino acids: CASSLGDYLFTGE. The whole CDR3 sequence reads CASSLGDYLFTGELFF.

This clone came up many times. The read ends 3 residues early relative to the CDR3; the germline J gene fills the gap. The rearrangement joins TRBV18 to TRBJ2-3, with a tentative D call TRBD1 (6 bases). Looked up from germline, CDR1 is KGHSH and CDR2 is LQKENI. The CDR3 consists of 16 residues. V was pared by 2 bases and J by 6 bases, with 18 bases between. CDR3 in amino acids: CASSPSAPGHFDTQYF. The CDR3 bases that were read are TGTGCCAGCTCACCATCGGCCCCGGGACATTTTGATACG.

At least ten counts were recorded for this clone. CDR3 loop: CASSLGTKYWVTDTQYF. The sequenced CDR3 bases are TGTGCCAGCAGCTTAGGGACTAAGTATTGGGTCACAGATACG. The chain recombines TRBV7-8 with TRBJ2-3, with D possibly being TRBD2 (6 bases). Sequencing ends 3 residues short of the CDR3 end; the germline J gene provides the rest. V was clipped by 1 base and J by 2 bases, with 16 bases between them. There are 17 residues in the CDR3. Germline V gene data show CDR1 as SGHVS and CDR2 as FQNEAQ.

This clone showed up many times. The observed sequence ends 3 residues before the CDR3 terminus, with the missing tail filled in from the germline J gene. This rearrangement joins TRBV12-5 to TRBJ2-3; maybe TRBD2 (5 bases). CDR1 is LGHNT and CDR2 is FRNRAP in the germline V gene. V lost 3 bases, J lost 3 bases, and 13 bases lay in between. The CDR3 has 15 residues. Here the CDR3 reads CASGFGTGKTDTQYF. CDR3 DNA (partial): TGTGCTAGTGGTTTTGGAACGGGGAAGACAGATACG.

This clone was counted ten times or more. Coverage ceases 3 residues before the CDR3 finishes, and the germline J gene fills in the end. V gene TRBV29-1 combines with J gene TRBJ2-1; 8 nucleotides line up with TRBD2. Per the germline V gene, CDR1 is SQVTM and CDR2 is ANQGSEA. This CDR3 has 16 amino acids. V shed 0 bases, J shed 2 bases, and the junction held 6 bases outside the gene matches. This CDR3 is CSVEDATSGTYNEQFF. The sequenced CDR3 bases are TGCAGCGTTGAAGATGCCACTAGCGGTACCTACAATGAG.

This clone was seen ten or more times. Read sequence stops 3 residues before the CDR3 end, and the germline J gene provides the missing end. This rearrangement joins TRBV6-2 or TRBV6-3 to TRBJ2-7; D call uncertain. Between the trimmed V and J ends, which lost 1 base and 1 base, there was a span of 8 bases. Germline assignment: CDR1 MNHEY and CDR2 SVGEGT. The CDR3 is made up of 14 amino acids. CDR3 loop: CASSYFSRSYEQYF. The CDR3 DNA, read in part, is TGTGCCAGCAGTTACTTCAGCAGGTCCTACGAG.

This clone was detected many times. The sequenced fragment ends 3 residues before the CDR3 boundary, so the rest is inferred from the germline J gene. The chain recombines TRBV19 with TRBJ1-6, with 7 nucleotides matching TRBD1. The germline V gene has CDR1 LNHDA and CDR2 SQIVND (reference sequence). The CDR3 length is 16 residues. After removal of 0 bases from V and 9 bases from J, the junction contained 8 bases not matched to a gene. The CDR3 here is CASSIDPRQGTSPLHF. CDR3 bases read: TGTGCCAGTAGTATAGATCCCCGACAGGGAACTTCACCC.

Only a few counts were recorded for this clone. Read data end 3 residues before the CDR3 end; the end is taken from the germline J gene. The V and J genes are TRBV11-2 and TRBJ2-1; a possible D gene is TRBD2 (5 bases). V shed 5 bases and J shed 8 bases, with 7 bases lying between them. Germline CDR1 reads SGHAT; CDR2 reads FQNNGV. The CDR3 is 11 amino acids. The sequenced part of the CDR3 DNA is TGTGCCAGCAGCCGGCGGGATGAG. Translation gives CASSRRDE. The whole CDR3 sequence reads CASSRRDEQFF.

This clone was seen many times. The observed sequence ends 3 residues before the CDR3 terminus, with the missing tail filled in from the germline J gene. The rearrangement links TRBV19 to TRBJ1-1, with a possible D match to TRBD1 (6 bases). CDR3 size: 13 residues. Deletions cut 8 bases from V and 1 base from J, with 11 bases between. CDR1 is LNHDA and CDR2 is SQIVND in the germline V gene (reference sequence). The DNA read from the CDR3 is TGTGCCAGTCGGGACACGGCGAACACTGAA. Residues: CASRDTANTE. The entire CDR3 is CASRDTANTEAFF. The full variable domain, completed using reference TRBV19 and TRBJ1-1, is DGGITQSPKYLFRKEGQNVTLSCEQNLNHDAMYWYRQDPGQGLRLIYYSQIVNDFQKGDIAEGYSVSREKKESFPLTVTSAQKNPTAFYLCASRDTANTEAFFGQGTRLTVV.

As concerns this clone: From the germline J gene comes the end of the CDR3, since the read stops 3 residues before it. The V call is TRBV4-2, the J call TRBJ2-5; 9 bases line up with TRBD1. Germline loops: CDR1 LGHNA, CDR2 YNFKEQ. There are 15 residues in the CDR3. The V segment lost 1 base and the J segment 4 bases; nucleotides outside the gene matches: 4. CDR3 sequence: CASSQVQGARETQYF. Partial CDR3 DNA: TGTGCCAGCAGCCAAGTACAGGGGGCACGAGAGACC.